This T cell receptor beta chain was observed in a study of T cells in tumors after PD-1 blockade. Overall study context: Prior checkpoint blockade, systemic immunosuppressant use, or anti-cancer therapy within 4 weeks excluded patients. On average, peripheral blood gave roughly 110,000 TCR templates and 35,000 to 40,000 unique clonotypes.

The germline V gene has CDR1 MNHEY and CDR2 SVGAGI. The junction had 13 bases not matched to a gene; V was cut back by 5 bases and J by 7 bases. The CDR3 is 15 residues long. This table comes from immunoSEQ multiplex PCR, and its TCRdb copy is limited to in-frame clones, with some not included. The top ten clones hold roughly an eighth of a sample with 55,000 to 70,000 clones, roughly 75% of them seen once. This TCR was recovered from a human donor with basal cell carcinoma. The input for sequencing was PBMCs, taken before anti-PD-1 treatment. The V call is TRBV6-5, the J call TRBJ1-1, with 7 bases matching TRBD1. CDR3 nucleotides: TGTGCCAGCAGTACGACTGGAGGGGGCCGCGGTGAAGCTTTCTTT. Residues: CASSTTGGGRGEAFF.